The text below deals with one T cell receptor (beta chain). Its antigen is still unknown. The J segment lost 3 bases and the V segment lost 4 bases, leaving 10 bases of the junction unmatched. Germline CDR1 and CDR2: SGHRS and YFSETQ. The CDR3 covers 16 residues. These data come from a study of shared clonotypes between healthy human individuals. General observations from the study: Exclusively blood specimens were collected; tissue repertoires likely differ. Only a few donors were included, so the genetic and exposure-history diversity represented was limited.

Terminally differentiated effector memory CD45RA+ cells were left out of the naive CD8 fraction, which was CD45RO-negative and positively selected for CCR7. HIV-negative, healthy adults without recent acute infections or vaccinations were the donors. Clones were read by immunoSEQ multiplex PCR, and TCRdb kept only the in-frame ones, dropping some. The data show around 2.1 million clones, 93% seen once. The chain has TRBV5-1 and TRBJ2-3; TRBD1 aligns across 8 bases. This TCR came from a man aged 18 to 30 in good health. Some clones in this sample may be carry-over from other donors' samples. The material sequenced was naive CD8+ T cells from PBMCs. The CDR3 here is CASSLPPTGETDTQYF. Here the CDR3 DNA reads TGCGCCAGCAGCCTCCCCCCGACAGGGGAGACAGATACGCAGTATTTT.